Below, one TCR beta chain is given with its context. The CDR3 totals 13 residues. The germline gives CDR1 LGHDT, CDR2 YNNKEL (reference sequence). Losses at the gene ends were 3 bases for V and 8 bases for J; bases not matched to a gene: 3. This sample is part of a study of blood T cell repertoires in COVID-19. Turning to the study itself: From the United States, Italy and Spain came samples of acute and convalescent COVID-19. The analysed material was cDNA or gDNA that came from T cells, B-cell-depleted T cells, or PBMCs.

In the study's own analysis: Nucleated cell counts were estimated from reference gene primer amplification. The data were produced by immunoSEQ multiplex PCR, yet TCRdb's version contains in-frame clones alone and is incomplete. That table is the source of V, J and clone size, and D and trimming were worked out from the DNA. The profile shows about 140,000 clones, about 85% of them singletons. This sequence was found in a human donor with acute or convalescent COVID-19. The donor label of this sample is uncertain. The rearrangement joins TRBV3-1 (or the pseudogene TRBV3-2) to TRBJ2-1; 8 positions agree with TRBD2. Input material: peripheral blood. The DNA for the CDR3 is TGTGCCAGCAGCCACGGACTAGCCGATGAGCAGTTCTTC. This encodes CASSHGLADEQFF.